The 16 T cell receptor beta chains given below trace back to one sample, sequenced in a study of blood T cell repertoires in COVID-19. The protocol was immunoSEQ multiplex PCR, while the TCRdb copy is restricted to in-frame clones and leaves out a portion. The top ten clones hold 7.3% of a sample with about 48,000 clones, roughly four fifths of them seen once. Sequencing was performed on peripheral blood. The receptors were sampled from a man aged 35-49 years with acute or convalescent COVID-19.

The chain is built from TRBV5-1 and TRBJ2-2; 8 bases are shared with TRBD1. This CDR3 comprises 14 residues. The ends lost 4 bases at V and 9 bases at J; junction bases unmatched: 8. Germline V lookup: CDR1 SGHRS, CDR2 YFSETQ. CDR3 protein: CASSRDRGGRELFF. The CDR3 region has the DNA TGCGCCAGCAGCAGAGACAGGGGAGGAAGGGAGCTGTTTTTT.

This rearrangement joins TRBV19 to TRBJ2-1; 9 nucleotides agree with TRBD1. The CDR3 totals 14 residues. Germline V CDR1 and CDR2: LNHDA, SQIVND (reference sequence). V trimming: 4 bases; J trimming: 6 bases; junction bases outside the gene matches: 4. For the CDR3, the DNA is TGTGCCAGTAGTAGGACAGGGGACGGCAATGAGCAGTTCTTC. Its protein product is CASSRTGDGNEQFF.

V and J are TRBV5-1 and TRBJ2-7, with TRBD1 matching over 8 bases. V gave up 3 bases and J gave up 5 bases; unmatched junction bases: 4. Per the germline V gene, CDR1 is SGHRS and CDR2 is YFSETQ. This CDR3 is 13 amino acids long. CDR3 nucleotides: TGCGCCAGCAGCTCGGGACAGGCGCACGAGCAGTACTTC. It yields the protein CASSSGQAHEQYF.

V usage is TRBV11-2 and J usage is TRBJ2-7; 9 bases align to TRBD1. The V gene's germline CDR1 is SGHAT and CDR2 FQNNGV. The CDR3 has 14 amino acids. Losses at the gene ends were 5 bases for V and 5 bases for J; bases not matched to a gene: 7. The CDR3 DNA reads TGTGCCAGCAGCCTTCGGGACAGGGCGAACGAGCAGTACTTC. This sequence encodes CASSLRDRANEQYF.

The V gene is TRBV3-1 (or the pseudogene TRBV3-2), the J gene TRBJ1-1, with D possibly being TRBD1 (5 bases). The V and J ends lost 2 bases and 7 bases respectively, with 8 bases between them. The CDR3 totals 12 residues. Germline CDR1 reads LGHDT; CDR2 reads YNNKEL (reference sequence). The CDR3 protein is CASSQTGYEAFF. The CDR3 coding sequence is TGTGCCAGCAGCCAAACAGGATATGAAGCTTTCTTT.

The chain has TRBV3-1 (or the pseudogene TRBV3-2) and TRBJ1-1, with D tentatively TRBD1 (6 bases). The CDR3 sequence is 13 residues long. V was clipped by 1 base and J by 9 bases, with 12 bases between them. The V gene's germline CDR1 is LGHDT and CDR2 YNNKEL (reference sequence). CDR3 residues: CASSQAPGEKAFF. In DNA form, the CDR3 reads TGTGCCAGCAGCCAAGCCCCAGGGGAAAAAGCTTTCTTT.

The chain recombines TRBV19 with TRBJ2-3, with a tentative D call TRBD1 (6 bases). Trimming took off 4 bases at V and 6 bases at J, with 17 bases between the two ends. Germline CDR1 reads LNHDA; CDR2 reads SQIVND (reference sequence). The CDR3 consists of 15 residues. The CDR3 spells CASSTGQRFADTQYF. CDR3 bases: TGTGCCAGTAGTACAGGACAGAGATTTGCGGATACGCAGTATTTT.

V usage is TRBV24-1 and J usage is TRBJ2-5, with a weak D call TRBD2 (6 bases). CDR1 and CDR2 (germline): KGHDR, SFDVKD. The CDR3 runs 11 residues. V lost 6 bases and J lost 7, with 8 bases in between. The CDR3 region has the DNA TGTGCCACCAGTCTCGGGGGGACCCAGTACTTC. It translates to CATSLGGTQYF.

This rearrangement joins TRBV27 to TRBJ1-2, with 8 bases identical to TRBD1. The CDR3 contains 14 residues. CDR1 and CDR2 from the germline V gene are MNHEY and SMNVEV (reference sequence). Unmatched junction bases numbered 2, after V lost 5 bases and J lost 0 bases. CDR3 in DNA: TGTGCCAGCAGTCTACAGGGGGCTAACTATGGCTACACCTTC. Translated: CASSLQGANYGYTF.

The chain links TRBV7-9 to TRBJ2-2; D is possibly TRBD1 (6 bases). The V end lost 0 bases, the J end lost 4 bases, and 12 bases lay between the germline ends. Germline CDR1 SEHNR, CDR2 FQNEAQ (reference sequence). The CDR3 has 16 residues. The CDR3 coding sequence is TGTGCCAGCAGCTTAGCGGGGGCGACTTCCACCGGGGAGCTGTTTTTT. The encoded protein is CASSLAGATSTGELFF.

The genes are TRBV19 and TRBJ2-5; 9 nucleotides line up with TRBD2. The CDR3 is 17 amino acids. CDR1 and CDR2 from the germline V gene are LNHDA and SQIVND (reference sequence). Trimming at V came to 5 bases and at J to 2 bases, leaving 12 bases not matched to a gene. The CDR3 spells CASSSTARGGTQETQYF. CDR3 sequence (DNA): TGTGCCAGTAGTTCAACGGCGCGGGGGGGGACGCAAGAGACCCAGTACTTC.

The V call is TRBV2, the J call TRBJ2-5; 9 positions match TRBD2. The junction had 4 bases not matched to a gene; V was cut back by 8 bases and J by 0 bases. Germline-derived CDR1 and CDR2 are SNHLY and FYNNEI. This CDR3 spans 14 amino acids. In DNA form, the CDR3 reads TGTGCCAGCTTTGCGGGGGGGAACCAAGAGACCCAGTACTTC. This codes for CASFAGGNQETQYF.

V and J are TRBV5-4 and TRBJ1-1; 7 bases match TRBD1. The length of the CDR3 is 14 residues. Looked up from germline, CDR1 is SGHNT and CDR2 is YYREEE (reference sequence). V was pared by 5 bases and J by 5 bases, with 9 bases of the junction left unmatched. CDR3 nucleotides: TGTGCCAGCAGATTAACAGGGGTAGCGACTGAAGCTTTCTTT. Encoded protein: CASRLTGVATEAFF.

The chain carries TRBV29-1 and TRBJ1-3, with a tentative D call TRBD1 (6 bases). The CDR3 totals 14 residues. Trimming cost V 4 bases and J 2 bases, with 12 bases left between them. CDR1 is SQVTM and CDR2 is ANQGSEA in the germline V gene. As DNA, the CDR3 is TGCAGCGTTGTGCGGACAGTACCTGGAAACACCATATATTTT. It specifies CSVVRTVPGNTIYF.

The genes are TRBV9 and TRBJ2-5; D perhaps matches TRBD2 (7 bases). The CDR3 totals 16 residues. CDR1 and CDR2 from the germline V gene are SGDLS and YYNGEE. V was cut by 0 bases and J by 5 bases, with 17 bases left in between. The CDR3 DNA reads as TGTGCCAGCAGCGTAGGGGCCCCGGGGGGCGGGGAGACCCAGTACTTC. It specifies CASSVGAPGGGETQYF.

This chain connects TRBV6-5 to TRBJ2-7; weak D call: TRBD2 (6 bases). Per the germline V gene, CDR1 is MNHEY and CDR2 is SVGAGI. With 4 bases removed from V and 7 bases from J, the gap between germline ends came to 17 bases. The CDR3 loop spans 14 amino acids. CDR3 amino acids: CASSLGWNRGEQYF. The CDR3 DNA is TGTGCCAGCAGTTTGGGGTGGAACCGGGGGGAGCAGTACTTC.